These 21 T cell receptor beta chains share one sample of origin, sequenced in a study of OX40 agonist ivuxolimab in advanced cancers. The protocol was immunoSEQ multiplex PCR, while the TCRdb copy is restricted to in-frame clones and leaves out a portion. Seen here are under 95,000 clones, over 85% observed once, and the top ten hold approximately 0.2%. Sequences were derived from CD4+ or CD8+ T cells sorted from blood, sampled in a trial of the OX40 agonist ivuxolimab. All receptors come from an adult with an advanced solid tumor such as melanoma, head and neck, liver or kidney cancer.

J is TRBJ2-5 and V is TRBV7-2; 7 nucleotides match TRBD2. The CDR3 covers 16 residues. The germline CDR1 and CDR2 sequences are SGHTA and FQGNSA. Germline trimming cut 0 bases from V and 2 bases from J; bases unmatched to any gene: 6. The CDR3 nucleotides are TGTGCCAGCAGCTTAGCGGGCGGGGGTTCACAAGAGACCCAGTACTTC. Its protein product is CASSLAGGGSQETQYF.

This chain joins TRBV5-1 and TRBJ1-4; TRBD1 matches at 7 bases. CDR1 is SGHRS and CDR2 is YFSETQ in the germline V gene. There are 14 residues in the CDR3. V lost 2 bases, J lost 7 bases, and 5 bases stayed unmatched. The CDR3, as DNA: TGCGCCAGCAGCTTAGGGGGCGGTAGTGAAAAACTGTTTTTT. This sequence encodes CASSLGGGSEKLFF.

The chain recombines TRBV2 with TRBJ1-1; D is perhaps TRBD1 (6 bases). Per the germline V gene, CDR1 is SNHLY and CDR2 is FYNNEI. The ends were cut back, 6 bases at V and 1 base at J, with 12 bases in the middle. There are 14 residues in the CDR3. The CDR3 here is CASSTVRGNTEAFF. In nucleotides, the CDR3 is TGTGCCAGCAGCACCGTCAGGGGGAACACTGAAGCTTTCTTT.

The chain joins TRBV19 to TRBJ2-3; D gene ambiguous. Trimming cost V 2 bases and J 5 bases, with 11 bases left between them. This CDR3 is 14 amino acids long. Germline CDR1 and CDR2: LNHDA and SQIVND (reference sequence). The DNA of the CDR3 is TGTGCCAGTAGTATACTAGGGATTAGAGATACGCAGTATTTT. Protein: CASSILGIRDTQYF.

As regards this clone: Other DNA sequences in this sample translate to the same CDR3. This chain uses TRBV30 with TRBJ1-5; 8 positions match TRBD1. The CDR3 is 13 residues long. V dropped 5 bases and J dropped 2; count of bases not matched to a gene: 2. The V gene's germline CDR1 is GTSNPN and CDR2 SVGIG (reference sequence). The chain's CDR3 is CAWGGQGNQPQHF. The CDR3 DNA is TGTGCCTGGGGGGGACAGGGCAATCAGCCCCAGCATTTT.

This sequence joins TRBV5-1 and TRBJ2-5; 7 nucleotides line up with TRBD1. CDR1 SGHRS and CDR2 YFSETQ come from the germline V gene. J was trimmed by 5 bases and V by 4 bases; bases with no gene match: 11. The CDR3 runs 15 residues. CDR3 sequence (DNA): TGCGCCAGCAGCCCATCGACAGGGAGTACCGAGACCCAGTACTTC. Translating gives CASSPSTGSTETQYF. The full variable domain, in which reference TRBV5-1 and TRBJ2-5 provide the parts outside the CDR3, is KAGVTQTPRYLIKTRGQQVTLSCSPISGHRSVSWYQQTPGQGLQFLFEYFSETQRNKGNFPGRFSGRQFSNSRSEMNVSTLELGDSALYLCASSPSTGSTETQYFGPGTRLLVL.

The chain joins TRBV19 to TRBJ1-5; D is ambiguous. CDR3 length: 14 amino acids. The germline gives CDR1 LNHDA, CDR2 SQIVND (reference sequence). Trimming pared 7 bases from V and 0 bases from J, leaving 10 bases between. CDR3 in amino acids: CASIKRGSNQPQHF. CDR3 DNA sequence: TGTGCCAGTATTAAGCGAGGTAGCAATCAGCCCCAGCATTTT.

The CDR3 spells CASSFDRGYEQYF. The CDR3, as DNA: TGTGCCAGCAGCTTCGACAGGGGTTACGAGCAGTACTTC. The chain combines TRBV5-4 with TRBJ2-7, with 8 bases identical to TRBD1. The germline CDR1 and CDR2 sequences are SGHNT and YYREEE (reference sequence). The CDR3 has 13 amino acids. V was clipped by 2 bases and J by 4 bases; unmatched bases: 2.

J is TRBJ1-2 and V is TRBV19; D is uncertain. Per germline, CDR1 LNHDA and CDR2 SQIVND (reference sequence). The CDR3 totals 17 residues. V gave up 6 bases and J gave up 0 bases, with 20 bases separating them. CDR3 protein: CASRMMDLMRANYGYTF. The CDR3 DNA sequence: TGTGCCAGTAGGATGATGGACCTCATGAGAGCTAACTATGGCTACACCTTC. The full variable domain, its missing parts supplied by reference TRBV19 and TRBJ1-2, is DGGITQSPKYLFRKEGQNVTLSCEQNLNHDAMYWYRQDPGQGLRLIYYSQIVNDFQKGDIAEGYSVSREKKESFPLTVTSAQKNPTAFYLCASRMMDLMRANYGYTFGSGTRLTVV.

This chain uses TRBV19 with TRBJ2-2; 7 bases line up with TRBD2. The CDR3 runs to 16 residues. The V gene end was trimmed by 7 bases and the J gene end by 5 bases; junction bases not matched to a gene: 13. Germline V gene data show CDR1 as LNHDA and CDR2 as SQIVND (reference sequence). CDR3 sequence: CASKDLADGRTGELFF. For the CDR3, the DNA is TGTGCCAGTAAGGATCTAGCGGATGGACGAACCGGGGAGCTGTTTTTT.

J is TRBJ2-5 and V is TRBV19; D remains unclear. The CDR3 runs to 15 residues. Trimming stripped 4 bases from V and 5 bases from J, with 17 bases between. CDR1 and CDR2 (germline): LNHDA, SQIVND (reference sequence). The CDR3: CASSTATYGRETQYF. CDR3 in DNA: TGTGCCAGTAGTACAGCTACCTACGGAAGGGAGACCCAGTACTTC.

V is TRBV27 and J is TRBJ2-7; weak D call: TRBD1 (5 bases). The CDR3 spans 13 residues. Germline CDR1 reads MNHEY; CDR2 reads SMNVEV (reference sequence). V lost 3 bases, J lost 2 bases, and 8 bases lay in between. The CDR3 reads CASSFQGTYEQYF. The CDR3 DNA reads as TGTGCCAGCAGTTTTCAGGGAACCTACGAGCAGTACTTC.

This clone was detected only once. Written as DNA, the CDR3 is TGTGCCAGCAGCTGGGGGCGGACAGATACGCAGTATTTT. This encodes CASSWGRTDTQYF. V is TRBV5-4 and J is TRBJ2-3, with D possibly matching TRBD1 (6 bases). The CDR3 loop spans 13 amino acids. The V gene's germline CDR1 is SGHNT and CDR2 YYREEE (reference sequence). V was pared by 3 bases and J by 3 bases, with 8 bases between.

The CDR3 DNA follows: TGCGCCAGCAGCTTGGCAGAGGGGGCAGCTTCCTACAATGAGCAGTTCTTC. Residues: CASSLAEGAASYNEQFF. This sequence joins TRBV5-1 and TRBJ2-1, with 7 nucleotides matching TRBD1. Germline CDR1 reads SGHRS; CDR2 reads YFSETQ. V gave up 0 bases and J gave up 1 base; unmatched junction bases: 7. This CDR3 comprises 17 residues.

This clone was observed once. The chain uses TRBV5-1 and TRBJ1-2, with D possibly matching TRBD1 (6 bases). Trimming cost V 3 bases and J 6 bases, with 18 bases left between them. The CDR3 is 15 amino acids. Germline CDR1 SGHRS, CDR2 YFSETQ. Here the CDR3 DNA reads TGCGCCAGCAGCTGGAAGGGGACACACGAACATGGCTACACCTTC. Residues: CASSWKGTHEHGYTF.

CDR3 DNA: TGTGCCACCAGTCCGGGAATAGTCTATGGCTACACCTTC. This codes for CATSPGIVYGYTF. The chain uses TRBV15 and TRBJ1-2; D is uncertain. The CDR3 totals 13 residues. Trimming removed 6 bases from V and 4 bases from J, with 12 bases in between. Germline loops: CDR1 LNHNV, CDR2 YYDKDF (reference sequence).

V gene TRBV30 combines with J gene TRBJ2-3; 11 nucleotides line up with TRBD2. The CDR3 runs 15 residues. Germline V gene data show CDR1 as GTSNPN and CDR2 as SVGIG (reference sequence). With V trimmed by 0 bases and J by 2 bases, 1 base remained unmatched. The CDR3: CAWSVLAGVTDTQYF. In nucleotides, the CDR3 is TGTGCCTGGAGTGTACTAGCGGGGGTCACAGATACGCAGTATTTT.

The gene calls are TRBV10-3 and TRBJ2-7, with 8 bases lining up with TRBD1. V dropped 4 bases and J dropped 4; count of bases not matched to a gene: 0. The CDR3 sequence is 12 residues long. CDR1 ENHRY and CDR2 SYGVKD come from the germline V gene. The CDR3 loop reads CAISGDRYEQYF. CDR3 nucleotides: TGTGCCATCAGTGGGGACAGGTACGAGCAGTACTTC.

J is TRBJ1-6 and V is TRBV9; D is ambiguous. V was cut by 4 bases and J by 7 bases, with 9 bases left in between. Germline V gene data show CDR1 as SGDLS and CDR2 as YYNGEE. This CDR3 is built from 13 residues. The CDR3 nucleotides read TGTGCCAGCAGCCTAAAGGACAATTCACCCCTCCACTTT. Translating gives CASSLKDNSPLHF.

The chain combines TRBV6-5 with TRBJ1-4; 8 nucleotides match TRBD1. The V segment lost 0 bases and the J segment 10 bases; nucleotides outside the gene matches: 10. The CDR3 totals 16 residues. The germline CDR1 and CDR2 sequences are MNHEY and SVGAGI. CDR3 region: CASSYSPDRVFRKLFF. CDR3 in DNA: TGTGCCAGCAGTTACTCGCCGGACAGGGTTTTCCGAAAACTGTTTTTT.

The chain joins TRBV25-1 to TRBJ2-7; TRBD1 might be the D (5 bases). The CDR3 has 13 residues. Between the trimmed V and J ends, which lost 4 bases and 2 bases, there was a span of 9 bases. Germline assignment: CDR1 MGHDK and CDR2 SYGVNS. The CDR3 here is CASSGTPTYEQYF. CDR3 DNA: TGTGCCAGCAGTGGGACACCGACCTACGAGCAGTACTTC.